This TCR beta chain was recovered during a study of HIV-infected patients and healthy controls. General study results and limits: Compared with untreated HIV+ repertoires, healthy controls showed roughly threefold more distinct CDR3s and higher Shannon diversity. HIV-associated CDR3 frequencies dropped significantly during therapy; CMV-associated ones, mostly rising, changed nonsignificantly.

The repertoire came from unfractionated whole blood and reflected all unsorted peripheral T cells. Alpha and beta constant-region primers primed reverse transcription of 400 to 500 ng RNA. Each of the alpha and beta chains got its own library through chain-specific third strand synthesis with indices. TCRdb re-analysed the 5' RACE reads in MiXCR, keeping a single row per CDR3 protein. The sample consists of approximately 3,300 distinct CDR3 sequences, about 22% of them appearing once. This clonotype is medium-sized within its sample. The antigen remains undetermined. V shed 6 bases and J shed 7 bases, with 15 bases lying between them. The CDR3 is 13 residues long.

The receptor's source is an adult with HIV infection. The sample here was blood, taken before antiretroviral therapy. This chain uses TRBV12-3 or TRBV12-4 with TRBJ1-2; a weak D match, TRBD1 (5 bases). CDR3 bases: TGTGCCAGCAGCGGGGGGGTCCATACTGGCTACACCTTC. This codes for CASSGGVHTGYTF.